One sample yielded the 13 T cell receptor beta chains listed below, sequenced in a study of T cells after yellow fever vaccination. A single record per CDR3 protein comes from TCRdb applying MiXCR to the 5' RACE reads. Of 620,000 or so distinct CDR3 sequences detected, less than 20% appear once; the ten largest clones hold approximately 15%. The specimen comprised PBMCs, sampled less than 6 days after the first yellow fever vaccination. The receptors were sampled from a man aged 18 to 35 who received the YFV17D yellow fever vaccine.

In this sample, this clonotype turned up a few times. The genes are TRBV20-1 and TRBJ1-6, with unresolved D. CDR3 length equals 15 residues. The V gene's germline CDR1 is DFQATT and CDR2 SNEGSKA (reference sequence). Trimming took 1 base from V and 4 from J, leaving 11 bases between them. In nucleotides, the CDR3 is TGCAGTGCTAGAGGTCCCAGGAGTTATAATTCACCCCTCCACTTT. It codes for CSARGPRSYNSPLHF.

The chain is built from TRBV5-1 and TRBJ1-1, with a possible D match to TRBD1 (6 bases). Per germline, CDR1 SGHRS and CDR2 YFSETQ. Trimming shortened V by 5 bases and J by 7 bases, and 18 bases separated the two germline ends. The CDR3 sequence is 14 residues long. This chain's CDR3 is CASSSWDQGIEAFF. CDR3 coding DNA: TGCGCCAGCAGTTCCTGGGACCAGGGGATTGAAGCTTTCTTT.

This clonotype has more than one count but fewer than ten. The chain couples TRBV23-1 to TRBJ2-2; the D is unclear. TRBV23-1 is assigned to the ORF class and has an uncertain function. The ends were cut back, 1 base at V and 0 bases at J, with 9 bases in the middle. CDR3 length: 16 residues. This CDR3 reads CASSQLRESNTGELFF. For the CDR3, the DNA is TGCGCCAGCAGTCAATTAAGGGAATCGAACACCGGGGAGCTGTTTTTT.

This clonotype was counted a few times. This chain uses TRBV4-1 with TRBJ2-5; 10 nucleotides align to TRBD2. The V and J ends lost 1 base and 5 bases, in that order; junction bases with no gene match: 7. The CDR3 has 16 residues. Germline loops: CDR1 MGHRA, CDR2 YSYEKL. As DNA, the CDR3 is TGCGCCAGCAGCCAAGGGGCTAGCGGGGGTTGGGAGACCCAGTACTTC. It yields the protein CASSQGASGGWETQYF.

This chain uses TRBV7-9 with TRBJ2-2, with TRBD2 as a possible D gene (5 bases). From germline, CDR1 is SEHNR and CDR2 FQNEAQ (reference sequence). This CDR3 is 13 amino acids long. Deletions cut 1 base from V and 6 bases from J, with 6 bases between. Written as DNA, the CDR3 is TGTGCCAGCAGCTTAGTGGAGGCCGGGGAGCTGTTTTTT. Its translation: CASSLVEAGELFF.

The chain combines TRBV20-1 with TRBJ2-1; tentatively, D is TRBD2 (6 bases). Germline V gene lookup returns CDR1 DFQATT and CDR2 SNEGSKA (reference sequence). V lost 5 bases to trimming and J lost 7 bases, with 9 bases between them. This CDR3 is built from 11 residues. As DNA, the CDR3 is TGCAGTGCTGGGGGGAGAAATGAGCAGTTCTTC. Translating gives CSAGGRNEQFF.

The chain has TRBV6-5 and TRBJ1-2, with a weak D call TRBD1 (6 bases). The germline CDR1 and CDR2 sequences are MNHEY and SVGAGI. Trimming removed 6 bases from V and 4 bases from J, with 12 bases in between. The CDR3 length is 13 residues. The CDR3 reads CASRLGQTYGYTF. CDR3 nucleotide sequence: TGTGCCAGCAGACTCGGACAGACCTATGGCTACACCTTC.

This clonotype was picked up many times. V usage is TRBV3-1 and J usage is TRBJ2-5, with D perhaps matching TRBD1 (6 bases). CDR1 LGHDT and CDR2 YNNKEL come from the germline V gene (reference sequence). This CDR3 spans 15 amino acids. Trimming left V 4 bases short and J 5 bases short, with 17 bases between. The CDR3 region has the DNA TGTGCCAGCAGCCTACGACAGGCTGCCGGGGAGACCCAGTACTTC. Translated: CASSLRQAAGETQYF.

The V gene is TRBV24-1, the J gene TRBJ2-5, with D possibly TRBD1 on 7 matching bases. Germline CDR1 and CDR2: KGHDR and SFDVKD. V lost 4 bases, J lost 5 bases, and 19 bases lay in between. This CDR3 is built from 16 residues. Here the CDR3 DNA reads TGTGCCACCAGTGACGGGGGAAAGGGGGCTGGTGAGACCCAGTACTTC. Translated, it gives CATSDGGKGAGETQYF.

The rearrangement joins TRBV27 to TRBJ2-3; D is undetermined. Germline CDR1 MNHEY, CDR2 SMNVEV (reference sequence). This CDR3 contains 13 residues. The V end lost 8 bases, the J end lost 3 bases, and 12 bases lay between the germline ends. The CDR3 region is CASGHMATDTQYF. In nucleotides, the CDR3 is TGTGCCAGCGGCCATATGGCGACAGATACGCAGTATTTT.

V gene TRBV5-5 combines with J gene TRBJ2-5, with D uncertain. The ends were cut back, 1 base at V and 6 bases at J, with 7 bases in the middle. Germline lookup yields CDR1 SGHKS and CDR2 YYEKEE (reference sequence). The CDR3 is 12 amino acids. The CDR3 region has the DNA TGTGCCAGCAGCTTGTTTACTCAGACCCAGTACTTC. Translation gives CASSLFTQTQYF. Filled out from reference TRBV5-5 and TRBJ2-5, the complete variable domain reads DAGVTQSPTHLIKTRGQQVTLRCSPISGHKSVSWYQQVLGQGPQFIFQYYEKEERGRGNFPDRFSARQFPNYSSELNVNALLLGDSALYLCASSLFTQTQYFGPGTRLLVL.

The sample holds a few counts of this clonotype. The chain combines TRBV6-6 with TRBJ2-5; 8 nucleotides agree with TRBD2. J lost 4 bases, V lost 7 bases, and 2 bases had no gene match. Germline values: CDR1 MNHNY, CDR2 SVGAGI (reference sequence). CDR3 length equals 12 residues. The CDR3 here is CASNLAGETQYF. CDR3 nucleotide sequence: TGTGCCAGCAATCTAGCGGGAGAGACCCAGTACTTC.

The table lists this clonotype with many counts. The V and J genes are TRBV24-1 and TRBJ2-2; TRBD2 matches at 8 bases. This CDR3 has 15 amino acids. Germline V gene data show CDR1 as KGHDR and CDR2 as SFDVKD. After removal of 1 base from V and 3 bases from J, the junction contained 0 bases not matched to a gene. CDR3 nucleotides: TGTGCCACCAGTGATTTAGCGGGGGACACCGGGGAGCTGTTTTTT. As protein: CATSDLAGDTGELFF.